What follows describes a single T cell receptor (beta chain). Its antigen has not been determined. Library generation was performed with the immunoSEQ multiplex PCR assay. For the multiplex PCR, a mixture combining 60 forward primers for TCR Vbeta segments and 13 reverse primers for TCR Jbeta segments was used. Amplification of the CDR3 region of rearranged TCR beta genes was performed with a multiplex PCR assay on genomic DNA. The Illumina HiSeq System was used to sequence the amplified TCR beta libraries as 87-base-pair reads. From the authors' description of their analysis: In a later analysis, some 80 million unique TCR beta chains were counted across the 500 to 850 repertoires, and some 10 million of these chains were shared by at least two donors. Raw reads were error-corrected and collapsed into unique sequences with a nearest-neighbor algorithm that merged closely related sequences to remove PCR and sequencing errors. CDR3 sequences were aligned to IMGT reference sequences to assign V, D and J gene segments. For a sequence to be retained, a match of at least six nucleotides to both a V gene segment and a J gene segment was required. A rearrangement counted as productive if the CDR3 had no stop codons and remained in frame with V and J, and every other rearrangement counted as non-productive. Following IMGT convention, CDR3 was defined as the stretch from the second conserved V-encoded cysteine up to the conserved J-encoded phenylalanine. The earlier analysis of about 620 of the donors excluded sequences that lacked an unambiguous match to a single V gene segment. An earlier analysis of fewer than 750 of the donors classified V segments as functional when productive rearrangements were above 56.7% and as segregating when the standard deviation between donors was above 5%. A statistical classification framework was built for diagnosing cytomegalovirus status from the catalog of TCR beta chain sequences. In a later analysis, TCR nucleotide sequences were compared against IMGT/GENE-DB human TR gene sequences so that V and J genes could be assigned. In a later analysis, CDR3 sequences and most-parsimonious VDJ recombination scenarios were assigned using the TCRdist pipeline. A later analysis defined each TCR beta chain by its CDR3 amino acid sequence plus V-gene family, and excluded reads lacking a unique V-gene family. In a later analysis, fewer than 650 highly shared, low-generation-probability nucleotide sequences were removed to address suspected cross-contamination and a sequencing artifact. In a later analysis, a clonal expansion index for each public chain was calculated from normalized within-repertoire ranks of inferred template counts. Generation probabilities in a later analysis came from a VDJ recombination model fitted to out-of-frame rearrangements, and those results were checked against IGoR. In a later analysis, hypergeometric tests were used to score TCR-TCR, TCR-HLA and TCR-CMV co-occurrence, with a repertoire-size bias correction applied to TCR pairs. A later analysis estimated false discovery rates by permuting HLA or CMV assignments 20 times. In a later analysis, co-occurring TCRs were grouped using DBSCAN, and TCRdist sequence similarity was added for clustering within HLA-allele-positive subsets. Repertoires with fewer than 30,000 or more than 120,000 public chains were left out of co-occurrence clustering, as were four to six repertoires with anomalous nucleotide sharing. TCRdb re-hosts the immuneACCESS table, in-frame sequences only. Its copies lack some clones; in the studies checked, an unresolved V gene accounts for under half of them, and the cause for the rest is not known. From that table come the V and J calls and clone size; the DNA was used to work out D and trimming. The record for this sample contains about 130,000 clones. The ten top clones hold less than 2% of the sample.

The CDR3 sequence holds 15 residues, the cysteine and phenylalanine included. Left in the record is the CDR3 DNA by itself, 45 bases read in frame from the first base. For this chain, trimming is 4 bases at the V end and 4 bases at the J end, and the number of junction bases without a gene match is 7. Taken from the germline V gene, the CDR1 and CDR2 loops are SGHVS and FQNEAQ. The data were obtained in a study of cytomegalovirus exposure and HLA in healthy donors (dated by TCRdb to 2015 to 2018). For context, the study as a whole: In an earlier analysis of approximately 640 of the donors, 276 Gb of sequence data and some 100 million unique TCR beta sequences from roughly 180 million T cells were reported. Roughly 290 gigabases of sequencing data and around 85 million unique TCR sequences made up an early release that covered around 640 HLA-typed donors. Of the 300 to 500 genotyped donors, 75% to 85% were placed in the genetic ancestry cluster associated with self-reported Caucasian donors. The study was designed to test whether signatures of past pathogen exposure could be identified by cataloging public T cell receptors. The T cell repertoires of roughly 660 subjects were profiled by immunosequencing and related to cytomegalovirus serostatus. A separate validation cohort of roughly 110 different subjects was used in addition to the approximately 700-subject first cohort. The study combined high-throughput TCR immunosequencing, statistical association of individual TCRs with disease status, and machine learning to predict cytomegalovirus infection status. In a later analysis, previously published TCR beta repertoires from roughly 710 donors were re-analyzed and high-resolution HLA genotyping was added so that TCR occurrence patterns could be studied. In the later analysis, no new phenotypic data were used to find candidate immune exposures; instead, reliance was placed on TCR beta sequences and their occurrence across donors. An earlier analysis of a few hundred of the donors applied high-throughput TCR beta sequencing to assess whether each TCR beta V gene segment acted as functional or pseudogenic. Alongside the repertoire data, information on donor age, sex, ethnicity and CMV serostatus was compiled. Genome-wide SNP genotypes for about 60% of the 666 donors were used in a later genetic analysis, which treated that subset as a discovery cohort. All discovery cohort repertoires had been generated using a single sequencing platform. Both class I and class II loci were covered by HLA typing, at four-digit resolution. Typing coverage differed by locus: A, B, C, DRB1 and DQB1 were typed in about 620-630 donors, DQA1 in 500 to 550, DPA1 in around 610, and DPB1 in approximately 450. Because of strong linkage in the cohort, five DR-DQ haplotypes were treated as single units for association and clustering. Among 398 genotyped donors of the cohort, an average of about 240,000 unique TCR beta nucleotide sequences were sequenced per donor, around 20% of them non-productive. On the study overall, not on this receptor specifically: In a later analysis, most CMV-associated TCR beta chains were found to appear HLA-restricted, with HLA associations seemingly driven largely by CMV exposure. According to a later genetic analysis, donors in an Asian-associated ancestry cluster had fewer N-insertions in productive TCRs than the approximately 670-donor mean. Because HLA typing was unavailable for some donors at each locus, only the typed subset was used in association tests. Correlated functional status among segregating V segments might be attributable to linkage disequilibrium, but an unknown experimental factor could not be ruled out. An earlier analysis of approximately 500 of the donors showed that most TCR beta V segments appeared in productive rearrangements either about 87% or about 30% of the time, which broadly matched IMGT annotations. According to a later analysis, parvovirus B19, influenza, CMV and Epstein-Barr virus appeared linked to several top co-occurrence clusters. Specific HLA alleles were associated with 15,000 to 20,000 TCR beta sequences at a false discovery rate of 0.05 in a later analysis. Assigning TCR associations to individual alleles was difficult when HLA alleles, especially DR and DQ, strongly co-occurred. The authors suggested that the approach could potentially be generalized to other disease states and immunological phenotypes. Some IMGT-functional V segments, including TRBV6-2 and TRBV6-3, could not be told apart with the 87-base-pair reads, so those segments were excluded. Only TCR beta chains were sequenced in this cohort, and the absence of alpha or paired-chain data limited detectable features. Because counts were too low, about 17 rarely observed V segments, including chromosome 9 orphons, were excluded from the earlier analysis of under 650 of the donors. In a later analysis, HLA-associated TCR beta chains showed more clonal expansion and lower generation probabilities than non-associated chains that were equally common. The classifier was reported to diagnose cytomegalovirus status with high specificity and sensitivity in both the original cohort and the validation cohort. CMV serostatus was the only immune exposure information available for the cohort. The study gave a list of under 200 TCR beta chains associated with cytomegalovirus. V-gene and J-gene trimming of TCR beta chains was associated with a missense DCLRE1C variant in a later genetic analysis, and the association was replicated in an independent cohort. A further reported finding was that TCR beta sequences accurately predicted the HLA-A and HLA-B alleles for most subjects in the first cohort. Roughly uniform sequencing depth across donors was assumed in presence/absence analyses, although this assumption may not hold. In a later analysis, the rate of TCR association differed among HLA loci, with DRB1 alleles having the most associated TCRs and HLA-C alleles having the fewest. Most TCR sequences were seen in very few donors, while some public TCRs were found in many individuals. In vitro tests confirmed that a few of the cytomegalovirus-associated TCR beta chains recognize cytomegalovirus antigens. A cluster of highly shared sequence variants was judged likely to represent a technical artifact of the sequencing pipeline.

In total, 600 or so healthy bone marrow donors made up the cohort. Cohort members were all nominally healthy when sampled, although unrecorded immune exposures were likely present. The donor tested CMV seronegative, placing the donor among the roughly 340 seronegative members of the cohort. Every donor gave a peripheral blood sample, and the peripheral blood mononuclear cells from that sample were used for TCR beta sequencing. Genomic DNA was extracted from the blood cell samples with the Qiagen DNeasy Blood Extraction Kit. The sample consisted of PBMCs. This receptor was obtained from a man younger than 35 in good health and CMV-seronegative. Recombination connected TRBV7-8 to TRBJ1-1; a stretch of 9 junction bases matches TRBD1. CDR3 loop: CASSSRTGVGTEAFF. The DNA sequence is TGTGCCAGCAGCTCGAGGACAGGGGTTGGCACTGAAGCTTTCTTT.